The TCR beta chain under discussion was sequenced for a study of beta chain features in type 1 diabetes (dated by TCRdb to the late 2010s). Looking at the study overall: No differences in mean age, gender distribution, total cell number or subset yield were found between patients and healthy donors. Whereas all 30 or so donors provided naive and central memory subsets, regulatory and stem cell-like memory subsets were isolated from just 8 patients and about 8 healthy donors. A total of under 120,000,000 sorted cells were examined across all samples, and RNA yield correlated strongly with the number of cells per subset. The study compared TCRB repertoires of sorted circulating CD4+ T cell subsets between recently diagnosed type 1 diabetes patients and matched healthy donors. Results the study describes overall, beyond this receptor: Sequencing cDNA rather than genomic DNA could over-represent highly expressing activated cells, although activation and CD3 levels did not differ between groups. PCR might favor shorter templates, but patient and control samples were amplified and corrected together, so any skew would affect both groups equally. At VDJ recombination sites, patients with type 1 diabetes made fewer insertions and deleted more nucleotides, a pattern implying thymic rearrangement abnormalities. In all four CD4+ subsets, TCRB CDR3 length was moderately but significantly shorter in type 1 diabetes patients. Naive, central memory and regulatory TCRB repertoires appeared to be more alike among patients than among healthy donors. Only small numbers of individuals were included in the HLA sub-analyses, which left unresolved whether HLA type had any influence on TCRB rearrangement.

As concerns this clone: The antigen this receptor binds is unknown. No base-level quality is on record; no much larger clone is a single base apart.

Each donor gave one peripheral blood draw, about 110 mL on average, collected into heparinised tubes. Using a panel that included CD45RO, CCR7, CD25, CD127, CD95 and CD27, naive, central memory, regulatory and stem cell-like memory CD4+ T cells were sorted on a BD FACSAria II. Every sorted population had a purity above 95%. PBMCs were isolated right away by Lymphoprep density gradient centrifugation and were stained directly, without culture. To minimize batch effects, samples were stained and sorted in pairs, one healthy donor with one patient per experiment. V and J lose 0 bases and 6 bases, and a span of 14 bases separates them. From the germline V gene, CDR1 is LGHNA and CDR2 is YSLEER. From cysteine to phenylalanine, the CDR3 is 15 amino acids long. Only the CDR3 portion is preserved as DNA: 45 bases, with reading frame beginning at the first base. The entire amount of isolated RNA was reverse transcribed using the High Capacity cDNA Reverse Transcription Kit, so the sequenced TCRB transcripts were expressed ones. Naive, central memory and regulatory T cell samples underwent deep immunoSEQ sequencing, averaging roughly 3.5 million total reads per sample. Sorted cells were lysed in RLT buffer, and RNA was extracted using DNase-treated RNeasy Micro or Mini kits according to cell number. To prevent cross-contamination, each cell subset was processed individually, whereas patient and healthy donor samples were processed jointly. The immunoSEQ multiplex PCR was used to amplify TCRB sequences from cDNA, generating 87-bp fragments that spanned the CDR3 region. The amplicons were sequenced using the Illumina HiSeq platform. The authors' analysis ran thus. Synthetic template baselines were used to correct PCR bias computationally, reads within Hamming distance 2 were collapsed, and singletons that could not be merged were discarded. Reads were aligned to IMGT to assign V, D and J genes, CDR3 length, and insertions or deletions at six rearrangement sites. Within each subset, clonotype counts were normalized to the number of sorted cells before true diversity and Gini coefficients were calculated with the tcR R package. The overlap coefficient, calculated on TCRB nucleotide sequences, was used to measure repertoire sharing. As a proxy for the pre-selection repertoire, out-of-frame TCRB sequences from naive cells were analyzed. TCRdb stores this immuneACCESS table with in-frame sequences only. Part of the clones is absent; in the studies checked, under half of the shortfall reflects unresolved V genes, and no reason is known for the rest. V, J and clone size were drawn from that table, and D and trimming were deduced from the DNA. The sample contains 310,000 or so clones, roughly 15% of them found a single time. The ten largest clones represent less than 0.02% of the sample.

Sequenced material: naive CD4+ T cells from blood. The intended sense of this specimen's cell subset or site label: true naive CD4+ T cells. This receptor was identified in a man aged 18 to 29 with type 1 diabetes. Recombination connected TRBV4-3 to TRBJ1-1; a weak D assignment points to TRBD1 (6 bases agree). The CDR3 protein: CASSQDNTGWAEAFF. The DNA sequence follows: TGCGCCAGCAGCCAAGATAACACAGGGTGGGCTGAAGCTTTCTTT.